This passage covers 22 T cell receptor beta chains from one sample sequenced in a study of T cell changes during pregnancy in multiple sclerosis. Sequencing was performed with immunoSEQ multiplex PCR; in TCRdb, only in-frame clones are kept and a portion is missing. This sample yields 57,000 or so clones, of which 88% are seen a single time; 1.5% to 2% belongs to the top ten. Sequenced material: peripheral blood, taken in the first trimester of pregnancy. The receptors shown here come from a female donor with multiple sclerosis, enrolled in a pregnancy study.

The chain employs TRBV11-2 and TRBJ1-1; no clear D. The CDR3 loop spans 10 amino acids. Looked up from germline, CDR1 is SGHAT and CDR2 is FQNNGV. V was clipped by 5 bases and J by 10 bases, with 8 bases between them. DNA of the CDR3: TGTGCCAGCAGCCCTAGCGCAGCTTTCTTT. As protein: CASSPSAAFF.

In this sample, this clone turned up once. The CDR3 DNA follows: TGTGCCAGCAGCCCCGTGCGAGGGCGCGTAGGCTATGGCTACACCTTC. Its translation: CASSPVRGRVGYGYTF. J is TRBJ1-2 and V is TRBV7-9, with D hard to call. This CDR3 region has 16 residues. Germline CDR1 SEHNR, CDR2 FQNEAQ (reference sequence). The V and J ends lost 5 bases and 4 bases respectively, with 20 bases between them. Using reference TRBV7-9 and TRBJ1-2 for the parts outside the CDR3, the full variable domain is DTGVSQNPRHKITKRGQNVTFRCDPISEHNRLYWYRQTLGQGPEFLTYFQNEAQLEKSRLLSDRFSAERPKGSFSTLEIQRTEQGDSAMYLCASSPVRGRVGYGYTFGSGTRLTVV.

The V and J genes are TRBV2 and TRBJ1-1, with D possibly being TRBD1 (6 bases). The germline V gene encodes CDR1 SNHLY and CDR2 FYNNEI. There are 14 residues in the CDR3. The V and J ends lost 7 bases and 11 bases respectively, with 23 bases between them. The CDR3 DNA sequence: TGTGCCAGCACCGCAACCGGGACAAGGGAATCGGCTTTCTTT. It translates to CASTATGTRESAFF.

This chain links TRBV2 with TRBJ1-1; D not certain. The V end was cut by 7 bases, the J end by 0 bases, with 9 bases between. The CDR3 extends over 13 amino acids. Per the germline V gene, CDR1 is SNHLY and CDR2 is FYNNEI. The CDR3 nucleotides read TGTGCCAGCATTAGAGGATTGAACACTGAAGCTTTCTTT. Protein sequence: CASIRGLNTEAFF.

Concerning this clone itself: The same CDR3 can be traced to other DNA sequences in this sample. The chain employs TRBV19 and TRBJ1-1; 8 bases are a match to TRBD1. V lost 1 base to trimming and J lost 5 bases; unmatched junction nucleotides: 3. CDR1 and CDR2 (germline): LNHDA, SQIVND (reference sequence). The CDR3 has 14 amino acids. This chain's CDR3 is CASSIVQGATEAFF. CDR3 in DNA: TGTGCCAGTAGTATAGTCCAGGGGGCAACTGAAGCTTTCTTT.

In its sample, this clone was seen once. The rearrangement links TRBV18 to TRBJ2-3; 14 positions match TRBD2. With V trimmed by 3 bases and J by 1 base, 0 bases remained unmatched. The V gene's germline CDR1 is KGHSH and CDR2 LQKENI. This CDR3 has 16 amino acids. The CDR3 bases are TGTGCCAGCTCACCGGGACTAGCGGGAGGCACAGATACGCAGTATTTT. Residues: CASSPGLAGGTDTQYF.

The chain is built from TRBV7-9 and TRBJ2-7; tentative D call: TRBD1 (6 bases). CDR3 length equals 15 residues. The V gene's germline CDR1 is SEHNR and CDR2 FQNEAQ (reference sequence). Deletions cut 2 bases from V and 5 bases from J, with 16 bases between. CDR3 protein: CASSLSGVGSHEQYF. The CDR3 coding sequence is TGTGCCAGCAGCTTATCAGGGGTAGGCAGCCACGAGCAGTACTTC.

J is TRBJ2-7 and V is TRBV15, with a weak D call TRBD1 (7 bases). V lost 2 bases and J 3 bases, leaving 17 bases between the germline ends. The CDR3 extends over 16 amino acids. In germline, CDR1 is LNHNV, CDR2 YYDKDF (reference sequence). In DNA, the CDR3 is TGTGCCACCAGCAGACCCGGGCGGGACAGAGGCTACGAGCAGTACTTC. This gives the protein CATSRPGRDRGYEQYF.

The CDR3 here is CASSDFTGGRVRETQYF. CDR3 nucleotides: TGTGCCAGCAGCGATTTCACGGGCGGGAGGGTTAGGGAGACCCAGTACTTC. V and J are TRBV27 and TRBJ2-5; 9 nucleotides align to TRBD2. CDR1 MNHEY and CDR2 SMNVEV come from the germline V gene (reference sequence). V shed 6 bases and J 5 bases; nucleotides not matched to a gene: 16. The CDR3 extends over 17 amino acids.

This chain links TRBV6-6 with TRBJ1-2, with TRBD1 matching 9 bases. Germline loops: CDR1 MNHNY, CDR2 SVGAGI (reference sequence). The CDR3 covers 14 residues. V was clipped by 6 bases and J by 2 bases; unmatched bases: 4. CDR3 region: CASRGTGSNYGYTF. CDR3 nucleotide sequence: TGTGCCAGCAGGGGGACAGGGTCAAACTATGGCTACACCTTC.

This chain links TRBV2 with TRBJ2-7; TRBD1 aligns across 7 bases. CDR3 size: 16 residues. With V trimmed by 3 bases and J by 2 bases, 10 bases remained unmatched. Germline V CDR1 and CDR2: SNHLY, FYNNEI. CDR3 in amino acids: CASSDQVTGPTYEQYF. CDR3 coding DNA: TGTGCCAGCAGTGATCAAGTGACAGGGCCAACCTACGAGCAGTACTTC.

This chain joins TRBV2 and TRBJ2-1, with 9 bases identical to TRBD1. The CDR3 runs 15 residues. Germline CDR1 SNHLY, CDR2 FYNNEI. Trimming removed 6 bases from V and 5 bases from J; junction bases left unmatched: 8. CDR3 sequence: CASRSDGTGNNEQFF. CDR3 coding DNA: TGTGCCAGCAGGTCCGACGGGACAGGGAACAATGAGCAGTTCTTC.

The chain carries TRBV28 and TRBJ2-6, with D maybe TRBD1 (5 bases). Trimming took 3 bases from V and 1 from J, leaving 7 bases between them. CDR1 and CDR2 from the germline V gene are MDHEN and SYDVKM. The length of the CDR3 is 15 residues. The CDR3 sequence: CASSLSGSGANVLTF. The DNA of the CDR3 is TGTGCCAGCAGTTTGTCAGGGTCTGGGGCCAACGTCCTGACTTTC.

This chain links TRBV5-6 with TRBJ1-4; 8 nucleotides match TRBD1. CDR1 SGHDT and CDR2 YYEEEE come from the germline V gene. This CDR3 contains 17 residues. After removal of 4 bases from V and 5 bases from J, the junction contained 13 bases not matched to a gene. The CDR3 DNA is TGTGCCAGCAGCCCCCGCTGGGGGACAGGCCCAAATGAAAAACTGTTTTTT. It codes for CASSPRWGTGPNEKLFF. The complete variable domain, with remaining parts taken from reference TRBV5-6 and TRBJ1-4, reads DAGVTQSPTHLIKTRGQQVTLRCSPKSGHDTVSWYQQALGQGPQFIFQYYEEEERQRGNFPDRFSGHQFPNYSSELNVNALLLGDSALYLCASSPRWGTGPNEKLFFGSGTQLSVL.

This rearrangement joins TRBV2 to TRBJ1-2, with D possibly being TRBD1 (5 bases). Trimming stripped 1 base from V and 6 bases from J, with 15 bases between. CDR3 length equals 15 residues. Germline CDR1 and CDR2: SNHLY and FYNNEI. CDR3 nucleotides: TGTGCCAGCAGTGAAGTGGGGCAGGATGGGGATGGCTACACCTTC. It specifies CASSEVGQDGDGYTF.

The chain carries TRBV6-1 and TRBJ1-5; D gene uncertain. Germline loops: CDR1 MNHNS, CDR2 SASEGT. V gave up 4 bases and J gave up 7 bases, with 20 bases separating them. The CDR3 runs 16 residues. Written as DNA, the CDR3 is TGTGCCAGCAGTGGGAGCATCCGGGGTTTAAAGCAGCCCCAGCATTTT. This codes for CASSGSIRGLKQPQHF.

This chain joins TRBV6-1 and TRBJ2-1; tentatively, D is TRBD2 (6 bases). The CDR3 has 14 amino acids. Trimming removed 0 bases at V and 7 bases at J, with 10 bases between. Looked up from germline, CDR1 is MNHNS and CDR2 is SASEGT. The chain's CDR3 is CASSEALRGNEQFF. CDR3 DNA sequence: TGTGCCAGCAGTGAAGCCCTTCGGGGGAATGAGCAGTTCTTC.

This chain links TRBV7-3 with TRBJ2-2, with 10 nucleotides matching TRBD2. CDR1 SGHTA and CDR2 FQGTGA come from the germline V gene. V dropped 2 bases and J dropped 6; count of bases not matched to a gene: 6. CDR3 length equals 16 residues. This CDR3 is CASSLGLAGVPGELFF. For the CDR3, the DNA is TGTGCCAGCAGCTTAGGGCTAGCGGGAGTCCCCGGGGAGCTGTTTTTT.

This clone was seen just once. The V and J genes are TRBV19 and TRBJ2-1; 14 positions agree with TRBD2. The CDR3 totals 18 residues. CDR1 is LNHDA, CDR2 SQIVND, per germline (reference sequence). V dropped 9 bases and J dropped 4; count of bases not matched to a gene: 14. CDR3 in amino acids: CASQKGLAGELGYNEQFF. CDR3 coding DNA: TGTGCCAGCCAAAAGGGACTAGCGGGAGAATTAGGATACAATGAGCAGTTCTTC.

The genes are TRBV18 and TRBJ2-7; a possible D gene is TRBD1 (5 bases). The CDR3 loop spans 17 amino acids. In germline, CDR1 is KGHSH, CDR2 LQKENI. V was pared by 1 base and J by 0 bases, with 16 bases between. The CDR3 coding sequence is TGTGCCAGCTCACCACAACCGCTGGCAGGGTTCTCCTACGAGCAGTACTTC. Protein sequence: CASSPQPLAGFSYEQYF.

The table lists this clone with a few counts. The V call is TRBV7-2, the J call TRBJ2-1, with 7 nucleotides matching TRBD2. V was clipped by 1 base and J by 9 bases; unmatched bases: 9. The CDR3 runs to 15 residues. CDR1 is SGHTA and CDR2 is FQGNSA in the germline V gene. For the CDR3, the DNA is TGTGCCAGCAGCTTAGGGCTAGCGGTTCGGGGTGAGCAGTTCTTC. This encodes CASSLGLAVRGEQFF.

The chain couples TRBV7-8 to TRBJ2-1, with TRBD2 identical over 11 bases. The CDR3 consists of 17 residues. Trimming removed 4 bases from V and 0 bases from J; junction bases left unmatched: 5. Germline loops: CDR1 SGHVS, CDR2 FQNEAQ. CDR3 region: CASSSGTSGSSYNEQFF. Here the CDR3 DNA reads TGTGCCAGCAGCTCCGGGACTAGCGGAAGCTCCTACAATGAGCAGTTCTTC.